The sequence of this T cell receptor (beta chain) was determined in a study of post-analysis software for immune sequencing data. The sample holds one count of this clonotype. Its antigen remains unidentified. Every TCR beta cDNA library bore unique molecular identifiers. Approximately 0.5 million cDNA molecules were recovered from an input of about 0.9 to 10 million T cells. TCRdb analysed the PCR reads with MiXCR anew, one entry per CDR3 protein. The sample lists around 770,000 distinct CDR3 sequences, roughly 50% occurring once. Study observations and caveats: There were about five TRBV segments more frequent in patients than controls, and TRBV5-6, TRBV5-1 and TRBV20-1 were among them. Multiple sclerosis was associated with a significant reduction in normalized Chao1 diversity relative to controls.

Germline CDR1 SGHVS, CDR2 FQNEAQ. With 4 bases clipped from V and 4 bases from J, the junction kept 8 bases outside the gene matches. The CDR3 is 16 amino acids. The TCR sequence derives from a girl under 18 with multiple sclerosis. The sample consisted of blood. The rearrangement joins TRBV7-8 to TRBJ2-7; 12 nucleotides agree with TRBD2. The CDR3 is CASSSGRTSGNYEQYF. In DNA, the CDR3 is TGTGCCAGCAGCTCCGGACGGACTAGCGGGAATTACGAGCAGTACTTC.